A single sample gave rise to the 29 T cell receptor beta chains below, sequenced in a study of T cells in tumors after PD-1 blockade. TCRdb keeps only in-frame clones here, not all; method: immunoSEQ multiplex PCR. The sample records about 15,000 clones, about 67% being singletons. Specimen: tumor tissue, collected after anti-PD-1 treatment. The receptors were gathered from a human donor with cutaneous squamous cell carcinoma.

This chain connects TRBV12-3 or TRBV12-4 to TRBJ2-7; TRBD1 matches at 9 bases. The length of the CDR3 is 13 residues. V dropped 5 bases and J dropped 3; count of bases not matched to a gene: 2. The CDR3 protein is CASSTGQGYEQYF. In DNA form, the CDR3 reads TGTGCCAGCAGTACGGGACAGGGCTACGAGCAGTACTTC.

CDR3 in DNA: TGTGCCAGTAACGGAAACAGGGGGTTTGGCAATCAGCCCCAGCATTTT. Its protein product is CASNGNRGFGNQPQHF. This chain joins TRBV19 and TRBJ1-5, with 8 bases aligning to TRBD1. CDR1 is LNHDA and CDR2 is SQIVND in the germline V gene (reference sequence). V lost 7 bases to trimming and J lost 2 bases; unmatched junction nucleotides: 10. The length of the CDR3 is 16 residues.

In DNA form, the CDR3 reads TGCAGCGCTCTCCCGGGACTAGCGGGAGTTGAGCAGTTCTTC. As protein: CSALPGLAGVEQFF. The rearrangement uses TRBV29-1 and TRBJ2-1; 14 positions agree with TRBD2. CDR3 length: 14 amino acids. V shed 7 bases and J 9 bases; nucleotides not matched to a gene: 8. Germline CDR1 reads SQVTM; CDR2 reads ANQGSEA.

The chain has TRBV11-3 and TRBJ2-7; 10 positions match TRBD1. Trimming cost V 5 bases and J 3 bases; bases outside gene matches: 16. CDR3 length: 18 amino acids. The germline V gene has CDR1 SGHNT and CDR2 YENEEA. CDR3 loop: CASSGASSKRDRGYEQYF. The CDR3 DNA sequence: TGTGCCAGCAGCGGAGCCTCCAGCAAGCGGGACAGGGGCTACGAGCAGTACTTC.

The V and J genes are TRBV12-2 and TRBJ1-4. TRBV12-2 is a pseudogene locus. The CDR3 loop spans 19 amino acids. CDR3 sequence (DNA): TGTGCAAGTCGCATAAAGGCGGGGGGGGCCGTCGGGGCTAATGAAAAACTGTTTTTT. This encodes CASRIKAGGAVGANEKLFF.

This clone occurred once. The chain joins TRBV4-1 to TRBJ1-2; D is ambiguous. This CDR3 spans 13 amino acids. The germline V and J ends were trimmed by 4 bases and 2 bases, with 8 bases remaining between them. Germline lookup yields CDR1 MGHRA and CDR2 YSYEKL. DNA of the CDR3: TGCGCCAGCAGCCGAACAGTAAACTATGGCTACACCTTC. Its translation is CASSRTVNYGYTF.

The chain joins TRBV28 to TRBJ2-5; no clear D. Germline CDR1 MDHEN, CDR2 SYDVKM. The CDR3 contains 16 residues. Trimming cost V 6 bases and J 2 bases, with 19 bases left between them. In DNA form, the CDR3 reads TGTGCCAGCAGCCGAATCGGCGTTCTCGGACAAGAGACCCAGTACTTC. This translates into CASSRIGVLGQETQYF.

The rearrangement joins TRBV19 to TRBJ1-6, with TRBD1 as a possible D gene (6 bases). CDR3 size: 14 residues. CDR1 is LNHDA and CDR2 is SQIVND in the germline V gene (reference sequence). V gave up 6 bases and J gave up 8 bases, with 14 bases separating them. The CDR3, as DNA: TGTGCCAGTAGCCTGGGCCAGGGGTATTCACCCCTCCACTTT. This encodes CASSLGQGYSPLHF. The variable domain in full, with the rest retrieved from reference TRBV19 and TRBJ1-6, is DGGITQSPKYLFRKEGQNVTLSCEQNLNHDAMYWYRQDPGQGLRLIYYSQIVNDFQKGDIAEGYSVSREKKESFPLTVTSAQKNPTAFYLCASSLGQGYSPLHFGNGTRLTVT.

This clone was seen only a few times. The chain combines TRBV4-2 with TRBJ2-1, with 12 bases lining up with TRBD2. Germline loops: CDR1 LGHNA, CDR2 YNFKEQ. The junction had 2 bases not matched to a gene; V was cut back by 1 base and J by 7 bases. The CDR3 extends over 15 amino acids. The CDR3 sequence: CASSQVTSGRNEQFF. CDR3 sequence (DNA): TGTGCCAGCAGCCAAGTAACTAGCGGGAGGAATGAGCAGTTCTTC.

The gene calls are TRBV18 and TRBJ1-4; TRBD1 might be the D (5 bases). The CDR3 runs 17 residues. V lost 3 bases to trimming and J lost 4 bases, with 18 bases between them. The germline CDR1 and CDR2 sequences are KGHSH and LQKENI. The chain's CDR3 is CASSPLFLGAYNEKLFF. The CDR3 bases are TGTGCCAGCTCACCCTTATTTCTAGGGGCCTATAATGAAAAACTGTTTTTT.

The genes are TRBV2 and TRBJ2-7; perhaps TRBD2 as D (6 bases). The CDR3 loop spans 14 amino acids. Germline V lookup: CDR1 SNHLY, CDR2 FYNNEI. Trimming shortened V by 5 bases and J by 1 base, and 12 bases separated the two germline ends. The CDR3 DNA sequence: TGTGCCAGCAGTACGGGGAGGCTATCCTACGAGCAGTACTTC. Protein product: CASSTGRLSYEQYF.

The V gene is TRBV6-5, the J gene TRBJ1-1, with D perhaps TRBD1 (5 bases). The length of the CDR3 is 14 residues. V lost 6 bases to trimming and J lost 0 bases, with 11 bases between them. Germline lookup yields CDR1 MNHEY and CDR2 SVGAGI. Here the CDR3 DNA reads TGTGCCAGCAGGACGGGACTCCTGAACACTGAAGCTTTCTTT. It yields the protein CASRTGLLNTEAFF.

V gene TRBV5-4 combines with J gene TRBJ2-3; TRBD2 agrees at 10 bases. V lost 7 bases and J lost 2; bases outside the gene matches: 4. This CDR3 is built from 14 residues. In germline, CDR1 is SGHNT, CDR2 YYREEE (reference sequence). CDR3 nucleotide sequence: TGTGCCAGCCTGCTAGCGGGGGCCACAGATACGCAGTATTTT. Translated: CASLLAGATDTQYF.

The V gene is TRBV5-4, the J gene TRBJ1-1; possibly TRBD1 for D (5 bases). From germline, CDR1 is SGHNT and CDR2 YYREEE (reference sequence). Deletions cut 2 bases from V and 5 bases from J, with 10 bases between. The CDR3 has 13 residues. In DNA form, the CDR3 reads TGTGCCAGCAGCTTCAGGGTACGAACTGAAGCTTTCTTT. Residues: CASSFRVRTEAFF.

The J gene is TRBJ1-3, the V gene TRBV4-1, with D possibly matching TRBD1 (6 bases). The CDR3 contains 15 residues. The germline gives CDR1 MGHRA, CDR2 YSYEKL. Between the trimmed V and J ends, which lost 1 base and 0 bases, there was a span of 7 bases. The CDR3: CASSQGTASGNTIYF. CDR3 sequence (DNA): TGCGCCAGCAGCCAAGGGACAGCCTCTGGAAACACCATATATTTT.

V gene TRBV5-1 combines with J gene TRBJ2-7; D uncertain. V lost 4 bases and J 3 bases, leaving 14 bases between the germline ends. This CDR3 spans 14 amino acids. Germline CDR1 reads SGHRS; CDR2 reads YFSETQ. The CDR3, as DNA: TGCGCCAGCAGCCCTGGTCCGGGCGGCTACGAGCAGTACTTC. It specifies CASSPGPGGYEQYF.

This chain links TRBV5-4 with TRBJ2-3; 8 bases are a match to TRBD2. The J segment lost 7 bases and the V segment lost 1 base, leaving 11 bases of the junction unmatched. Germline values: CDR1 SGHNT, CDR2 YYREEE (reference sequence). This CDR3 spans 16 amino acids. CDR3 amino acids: CASSLSFSGAPNTQYF. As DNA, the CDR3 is TGTGCCAGCAGCTTGTCTTTTAGCGGGGCCCCGAATACGCAGTATTTT.

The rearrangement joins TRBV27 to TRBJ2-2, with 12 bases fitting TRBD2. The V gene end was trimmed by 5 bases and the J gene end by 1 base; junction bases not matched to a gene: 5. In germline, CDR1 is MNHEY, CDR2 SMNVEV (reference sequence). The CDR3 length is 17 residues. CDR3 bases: TGTGCCAGCAGTGCCCTAGCGGGAGGGGGGAACACCGGGGAGCTGTTTTTT. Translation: CASSALAGGGNTGELFF.

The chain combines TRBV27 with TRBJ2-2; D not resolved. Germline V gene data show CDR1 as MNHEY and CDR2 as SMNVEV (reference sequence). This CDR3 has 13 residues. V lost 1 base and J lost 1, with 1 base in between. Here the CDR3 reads CASSLLNTGELFF. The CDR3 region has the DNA TGTGCCAGCAGTTTATTGAACACCGGGGAGCTGTTTTTT.

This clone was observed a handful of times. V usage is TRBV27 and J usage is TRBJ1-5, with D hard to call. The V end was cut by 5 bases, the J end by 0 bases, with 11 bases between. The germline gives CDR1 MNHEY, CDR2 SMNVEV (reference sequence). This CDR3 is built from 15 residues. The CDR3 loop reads CASSRDTYSNQPQHF. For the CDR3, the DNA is TGTGCCAGCAGTCGTGACACTTATAGCAATCAGCCCCAGCATTTT.

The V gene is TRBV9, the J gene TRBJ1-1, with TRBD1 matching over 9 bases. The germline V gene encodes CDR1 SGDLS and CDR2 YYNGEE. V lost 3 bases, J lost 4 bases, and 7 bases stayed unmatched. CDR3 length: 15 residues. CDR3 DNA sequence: TGTGCCAGCAGCGGGATACAGGGGGCGTCCACTGAAGCTTTCTTT. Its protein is CASSGIQGASTEAFF.

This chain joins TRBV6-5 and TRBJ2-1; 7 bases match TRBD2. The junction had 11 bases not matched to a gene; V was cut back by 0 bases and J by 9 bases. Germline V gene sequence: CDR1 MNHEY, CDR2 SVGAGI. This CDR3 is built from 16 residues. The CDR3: CASSYSGAGVDIEQFF. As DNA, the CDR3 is TGTGCCAGCAGTTACTCGGGCGCGGGAGTAGACATTGAGCAGTTCTTC.

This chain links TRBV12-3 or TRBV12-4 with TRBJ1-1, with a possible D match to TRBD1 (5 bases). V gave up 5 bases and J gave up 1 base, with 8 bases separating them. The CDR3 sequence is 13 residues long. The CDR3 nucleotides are TGTGCCAGCAGTGACCAGGGGAACACTGAAGCTTTCTTT. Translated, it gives CASSDQGNTEAFF.

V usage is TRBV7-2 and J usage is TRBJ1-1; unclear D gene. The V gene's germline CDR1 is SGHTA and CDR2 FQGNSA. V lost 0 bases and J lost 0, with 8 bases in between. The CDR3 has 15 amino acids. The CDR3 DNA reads TGTGCCAGCAGCTTAGCGTCACGGATGAACACTGAAGCTTTCTTT. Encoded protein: CASSLASRMNTEAFF.

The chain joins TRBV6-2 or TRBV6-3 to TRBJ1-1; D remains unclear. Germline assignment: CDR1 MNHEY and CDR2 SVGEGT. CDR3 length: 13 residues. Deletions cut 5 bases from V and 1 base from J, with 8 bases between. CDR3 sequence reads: CASSHRTNTEAFF. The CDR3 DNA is TGTGCCAGCAGTCACCGGACGAACACTGAAGCTTTCTTT.

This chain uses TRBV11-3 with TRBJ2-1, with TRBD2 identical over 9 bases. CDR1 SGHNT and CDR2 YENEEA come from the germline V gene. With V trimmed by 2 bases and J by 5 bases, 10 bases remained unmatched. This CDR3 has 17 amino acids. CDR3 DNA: TGTGCCAGCAGCTTATCACTTCTGGCTAGCGGGAACAATGAGCAGTTCTTC. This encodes CASSLSLLASGNNEQFF.

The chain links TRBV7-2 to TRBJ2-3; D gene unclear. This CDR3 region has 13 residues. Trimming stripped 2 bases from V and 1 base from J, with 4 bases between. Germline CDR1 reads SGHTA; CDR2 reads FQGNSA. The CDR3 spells CASSLSGTDTQYF. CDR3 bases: TGTGCCAGCAGCTTATCAGGCACAGATACGCAGTATTTT.

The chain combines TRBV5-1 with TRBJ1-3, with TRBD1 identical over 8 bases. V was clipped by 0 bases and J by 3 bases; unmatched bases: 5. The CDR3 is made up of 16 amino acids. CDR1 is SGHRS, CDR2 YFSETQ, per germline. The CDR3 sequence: CASSLAPDRVGNTIYF. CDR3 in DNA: TGCGCCAGCAGCTTGGCCCCGGACAGGGTTGGAAACACCATATATTTT.

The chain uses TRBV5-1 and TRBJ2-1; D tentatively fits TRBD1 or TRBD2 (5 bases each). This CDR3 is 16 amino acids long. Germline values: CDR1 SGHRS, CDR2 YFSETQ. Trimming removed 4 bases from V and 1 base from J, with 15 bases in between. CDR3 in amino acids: CASSLRADISYNEQFF. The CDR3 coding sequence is TGCGCCAGCAGCCTGAGGGCGGACATTTCCTACAATGAGCAGTTCTTC.